The 22 T cell receptor beta chains below come from one sample, sequenced in a study of blood T cell repertoires in COVID-19. This table comes from immunoSEQ multiplex PCR, and its TCRdb copy is limited to in-frame clones, with some not included. The table has some 180,000 clones, 85% to 90% seen once. The specimen was peripheral blood. Source of these receptors: an older woman with acute or convalescent COVID-19.

This rearrangement joins TRBV28 to TRBJ1-2, with 9 bases matching TRBD1. CDR1 is MDHEN and CDR2 is SYDVKM in the germline V gene. The V gene end was trimmed by 3 bases and the J gene end by 5 bases; junction bases not matched to a gene: 16. This CDR3 contains 18 residues. The CDR3 protein is CASSFSAVADRGEYGYTF. CDR3 coding DNA: TGTGCCAGCAGTTTTTCTGCTGTTGCGGACAGGGGCGAGTATGGCTACACCTTC.

V gene TRBV11-1 combines with J gene TRBJ1-2; TRBD1 might be the D (5 bases). V shed 8 bases and J shed 3 bases, with 13 bases lying between them. The CDR3 totals 13 residues. Germline V gene data show CDR1 as SGHAT and CDR2 as FQDESV (reference sequence). The CDR3 nucleotides read TGTGCCAGCGGTCGTCAGGGCGACTATGGCTACACCTTC. It encodes CASGRQGDYGYTF.

The gene calls are TRBV27 and TRBJ2-6, with 8 bases fitting TRBD2. J was trimmed by 0 bases and V by 6 bases; bases with no gene match: 7. The germline gives CDR1 MNHEY, CDR2 SMNVEV (reference sequence). The CDR3 is 17 amino acids. The CDR3, as DNA: TGTGCCAGCAGCCCCGCGGGGGGTAGCTCTGGGGCCAACGTCCTGACTTTC. Its translation: CASSPAGGSSGANVLTF.

The chain employs TRBV24-1 and TRBJ2-5; 11 bases match TRBD2. This CDR3 comprises 14 residues. Trimming took 5 bases from V and 4 from J; bases not matched to a gene: 2. Germline lookup yields CDR1 KGHDR and CDR2 SFDVKD. CDR3 DNA sequence: TGTGCCACCAGTGTAGCGGGAGGGCTAGAGACCCAGTACTTC. This translates into CATSVAGGLETQYF.

This clone came up once. This chain joins TRBV19 and TRBJ1-5, with D maybe TRBD1 (6 bases). This CDR3 comprises 14 residues. V lost 6 bases and J 6 bases, leaving 15 bases between the germline ends. CDR1 is LNHDA and CDR2 is SQIVND in the germline V gene (reference sequence). The CDR3 loop reads CASRMSAGAQPQHF. CDR3 coding DNA: TGTGCCAGTAGGATGTCCGCGGGGGCTCAGCCCCAGCATTTT.

This chain joins TRBV24-1 and TRBJ2-1, with TRBD1 identical over 7 bases. V was pared by 7 bases and J by 8 bases, with 7 bases of the junction left unmatched. Germline V lookup: CDR1 KGHDR, CDR2 SFDVKD. This CDR3 has 13 amino acids. CDR3 DNA sequence: TGTGCCACCAGCCGGGACAGTCTCGATGAGCAGTTCTTC. Its protein product is CATSRDSLDEQFF.

The chain is built from TRBV5-1 and TRBJ1-1; 9 nucleotides agree with TRBD1. The V gene end was trimmed by 2 bases and the J gene end by 11 bases; junction bases not matched to a gene: 7. This CDR3 comprises 13 residues. Germline V gene data show CDR1 as SGHRS and CDR2 as YFSETQ. The CDR3 DNA sequence: TGCGCCAGCAGCTTTACAGGGGGCGAAGAGGCTTTCTTT. The encoded protein is CASSFTGGEEAFF.

The V call is TRBV2, the J call TRBJ1-1; D gene unclear. Trimming left V 1 base short and J 2 bases short, with 5 bases between. The CDR3 consists of 13 residues. The germline gives CDR1 SNHLY, CDR2 FYNNEI. CDR3 protein: CASSEGVNTEAFF. CDR3 bases: TGTGCCAGCAGTGAAGGAGTAAACACTGAAGCTTTCTTT.

The V call is TRBV30, the J call TRBJ1-5, with 9 bases aligning to TRBD1. Germline loops: CDR1 GTSNPN, CDR2 SVGIG (reference sequence). The length of the CDR3 is 16 residues. V dropped 2 bases and J dropped 7; count of bases not matched to a gene: 12. The CDR3 is CAWSSRGTGLGQPQHF. CDR3 in DNA: TGTGCCTGGAGTTCCAGAGGGACAGGGCTGGGACAGCCCCAGCATTTT.

J is TRBJ2-5 and V is TRBV5-1; 12 positions match TRBD2. From germline, CDR1 is SGHRS and CDR2 YFSETQ. With 2 bases clipped from V and 3 bases from J, the junction kept 5 bases outside the gene matches. CDR3 size: 16 residues. The CDR3 DNA sequence: TGCGCCAGCAGCTTAGGACTAGCGGGATCGGAAGAGACCCAGTACTTC. This gives the protein CASSLGLAGSEETQYF. The entire variable domain, with the rest obtained from reference TRBV5-1 and TRBJ2-5, is as follows: KAGVTQTPRYLIKTRGQQVTLSCSPISGHRSVSWYQQTPGQGLQFLFEYFSETQRNKGNFPGRFSGRQFSNSRSEMNVSTLELGDSALYLCASSLGLAGSEETQYFGPGTRLLVL.

V usage is TRBV7-9 and J usage is TRBJ1-6; tentatively, D is TRBD1 (6 bases). CDR3 length: 16 residues. Trimming removed 1 base from V and 7 bases from J, with 14 bases in between. Germline CDR1 SEHNR, CDR2 FQNEAQ (reference sequence). CDR3 coding DNA: TGTGCCAGCAGCTTAGTCCCGAGGACAGTCAATTCACCCCTCCACTTT. As protein: CASSLVPRTVNSPLHF.

The rearrangement uses TRBV14 and TRBJ1-2, with 9 bases matching TRBD1. The CDR3 extends over 13 amino acids. Germline V gene sequence: CDR1 SGHDN, CDR2 FVKESK. Trimming took 4 bases from V and 8 from J; bases not matched to a gene: 5. CDR3 DNA sequence: TGTGCCAGCAGCCCCTGGACAGGGGTCGGCTACACCTTC. This sequence encodes CASSPWTGVGYTF. Supplemented by reference TRBV14 and TRBJ1-2, the full variable domain reads EAGVTQFPSHSVIEKGQTVTLRCDPISGHDNLYWYRRVMGKEIKFLLHFVKESKQDESGMPNNRFLAERTGGTYSTLKVQPAELEDSGVYFCASSPWTGVGYTFGSGTRLTVV.

This clone was observed a few times. The chain couples TRBV5-4 to TRBJ2-1, with a tentative D call TRBD1 (6 bases). The ends were cut back, 4 bases at V and 8 bases at J, with 13 bases in the middle. Germline V gene sequence: CDR1 SGHNT, CDR2 YYREEE (reference sequence). The CDR3 is 13 residues long. CDR3 in amino acids: CASSTWDTDEQFF. In nucleotides, the CDR3 is TGTGCCAGCAGCACATGGGACACGGATGAGCAGTTCTTC. Using reference TRBV5-4 and TRBJ2-1 for the parts outside the CDR3, the full variable domain is ETGVTQSPTHLIKTRGQQVTLRCSSQSGHNTVSWYQQALGQGPQFIFQYYREEENGRGNFPPRFSGLQFPNYSSELNVNALELDDSALYLCASSTWDTDEQFFGPGTRLTVL.

The CDR3 loop is CAWSVGGANVLTF. The CDR3 nucleotides read TGTGCCTGGAGTGTCGGGGGGGCCAACGTCCTGACTTTC. The chain employs TRBV30 and TRBJ2-6; no reliable D call. Germline CDR1 GTSNPN, CDR2 SVGIG (reference sequence). The CDR3 spans 13 residues. The V and J ends lost 0 bases and 4 bases respectively, with 4 bases between them. Supplemented by reference TRBV30 and TRBJ2-6, the full variable domain reads SQTIHQWPATLVQPVGSPLSLECTVEGTSNPNLYWYRQAAGRGLQLLFYSVGIGQISSEVPQNLSASRPQDRQFILSSKKLLLSDSGFYLCAWSVGGANVLTFGAGSRLTVL.

The V and J genes are TRBV10-2 and TRBJ2-2, with no clear D. CDR1 and CDR2 from the germline V gene are WSHSY and SAAADI. The CDR3 totals 14 residues. Between the trimmed V and J ends, which lost 4 bases and 1 base, there was a span of 7 bases. CDR3 nucleotides: TGCGCCAGCAGTGTAGCCGGGAACACCGGGGAGCTGTTTTTT. Residues: CASSVAGNTGELFF.

This chain joins TRBV7-7 and TRBJ2-7; TRBD1 matches at 9 bases. The CDR3 consists of 20 residues. Per the germline V gene, CDR1 is SSHAT and CDR2 is FNYEAQ (reference sequence). CDR3 sequence reads: CASSSLTLDRGGSVSYEQYV. Here the CDR3 DNA reads TGTGCTAGCAGCTCCCTTACCTTGGACAGGGGAGGTTCTGTATCCTACGAGCAGTACGTC.

The chain links TRBV11-3 to TRBJ1-2; possibly TRBD1 for D (6 bases). Between the trimmed V and J ends, which lost 5 bases and 2 bases, there was a span of 12 bases. The length of the CDR3 is 14 residues. The germline V gene encodes CDR1 SGHNT and CDR2 YENEEA. In DNA, the CDR3 is TGTGCCAGCAGCCCCCGACAGGAGAACTATGGCTACACCTTC. As protein: CASSPRQENYGYTF.

The chain recombines TRBV15 with TRBJ1-5; D call uncertain. The CDR3 is made up of 22 amino acids. CDR1 and CDR2 (germline): LNHNV, YYDKDF (reference sequence). V was trimmed by 0 bases and J by 4 bases, leaving 31 bases between them. CDR3 protein: CATSRDYAGVRGGEAGNQPQHF. The CDR3 DNA is TGTGCCACCAGCAGAGACTACGCGGGTGTCCGGGGAGGTGAAGCGGGGAATCAGCCCCAGCATTTT. The whole variable domain, filled in from reference TRBV15 and TRBJ1-5, reads DAMVIQNPRYQVTQFGKPVTLSCSQTLNHNVMYWYQQKSSQAPKLLFHYYDKDFNNEADTPDNFQSRRPNTSFCFLDIRSPGLGDTAMYLCATSRDYAGVRGGEAGNQPQHFGDGTRLSIL.

J is TRBJ2-2 and V is TRBV5-8; 10 nucleotides match TRBD2. Germline CDR1 and CDR2: SGHTS and YDEGEE. The junction had 9 bases not matched to a gene; V was cut back by 4 bases and J by 3 bases. The CDR3 consists of 17 residues. This CDR3 is CASSRPRLAGDTGELFF. The CDR3 region has the DNA TGTGCCAGCAGCCGCCCTCGGCTAGCGGGAGACACCGGGGAGCTGTTTTTT.

The rearrangement joins TRBV24-1 to TRBJ2-1, with 9 bases aligning to TRBD2. The CDR3 is made up of 16 amino acids. Per germline, CDR1 KGHDR and CDR2 SFDVKD. J lost 4 bases, V lost 4 bases, and 7 bases had no gene match. In nucleotides, the CDR3 is TGTGCCACCAGTGAGACCGGGACTAGCAGGTACAATGAGCAGTTCTTC. Its translation is CATSETGTSRYNEQFF.

V gene TRBV7-2 combines with J gene TRBJ2-5; 7 bases fit TRBD1. The CDR3 loop spans 14 amino acids. CDR1 and CDR2 from the germline V gene are SGHTA and FQGNSA. The junction had 13 bases not matched to a gene; V was cut back by 6 bases and J by 9 bases. Here the CDR3 DNA reads TGTGCCAGCAGACCACCCGGACAGGCGTCGCCCCAGTACTTC. Translating gives CASRPPGQASPQYF.

The chain links TRBV25-1 to TRBJ1-2, with TRBD1 matching 8 bases. CDR1 and CDR2 from the germline V gene are MGHDK and SYGVNS. The CDR3 is 13 residues long. Unmatched junction bases numbered 7, after V lost 11 bases and J lost 2 bases. The CDR3 is CAARGQPNYGYTF. As DNA, the CDR3 is TGTGCCGCCAGGGGGCAGCCCAACTATGGCTACACCTTC.